The clone carrying this T cell receptor beta chain was counted only a few times. This sample was taken from a study of early T cells in non-severe SARS-CoV-2 infection. Turning to the study itself: The sequenced material was bulk RNA from unsorted whole blood, and its chains were unpaired.

TCRdb analysed the 5' RACE reads with MiXCR anew, one entry per CDR3 protein. This sample carries 65,000 to 95,000 distinct CDR3 sequences, about 16% of them seen once, and the ten largest clones take 2.5% to 3%. V lost 1 base, J lost 6 bases, and 9 bases stayed unmatched. Germline CDR1 is SGHVS and CDR2 is FNYEAQ. This CDR3 has 16 residues. This sequence joins TRBV7-6 and TRBJ2-1, with 7 bases fitting TRBD2. The clonotype was recovered from an adult who was a healthcare worker with PCR-confirmed SARS-CoV-2 infection or an uninfected control (not recorded which). Sequencing was done on a sample of whole blood. The DNA for the CDR3 is TGTGCCAGCAGCTTAGTAGGCACCGGGACTACCAATGAGCAGTTCTTC. Translation gives CASSLVGTGTTNEQFF. The variable domain in full, completed from reference TRBV7-6 and TRBJ2-1, reads GAGVSQSPRYKVTKRGQDVALRCDPISGHVSLYWYRQALGQGPEFLTYFNYEAQQDKSGLPNDRFSAERPEGSISTLTIQRTEQRDSAMYRCASSLVGTGTTNEQFFGPGTRLTVL.